The entry below describes one T cell receptor (beta chain). Assay used: immunoSEQ multiplex PCR; TCRdb lists only in-frame clones, some missing. The repertoire has just over 250,000 clones, approximately 88% of them found once; the top ten carry around 9.6%. This CDR3 comprises 17 residues. Trimming removed 0 bases at V and 5 bases at J, with 19 bases between. CDR1 SGHNT and CDR2 YENEEA come from the germline V gene. The record originates from a study of blood T cell repertoires in COVID-19. Turning to the study itself: The origin of the acute and convalescent COVID-19 samples was the United States, Italy and Spain.

The source of this sequence is a woman in her seventies with COVID-19, enrolled during active disease. V and J are TRBV11-3 and TRBJ2-5; tentatively, D is TRBD2 (6 bases). The source material was peripheral blood. The CDR3 is CASSLDRQSRREETQYF. Written as DNA, the CDR3 is TGTGCCAGCAGCTTAGATCGACAGAGCCGACGGGAGGAGACCCAGTACTTC.